The present entry profiles one TCR beta chain with its context. The CDR3 length is 15 residues. Germline assignment: CDR1 KGHSH and CDR2 LQKENI. Losses at the gene ends were 6 bases for V and 8 bases for J; bases not matched to a gene: 11. These data belong to a study of blood T cell repertoires in COVID-19. As for the study in general: The United States, Italy and Spain provided the acute and convalescent COVID-19 samples. PBMCs, B-cell-depleted T cells, or T cells provided the cDNA or gDNA that made up the material.

The authors' processing: Amplification of reference gene primers provided the estimated nucleated cell counts. Generated by immunoSEQ multiplex PCR, the TCRdb table keeps only in-frame clones and is missing some. The DNA gave D and trimming, while V, J and clone size come from that table. The table records under 150,000 clones, 75% to 90% of them present only once. This chain connects TRBV18 to TRBJ1-4, with TRBD1 matching over 8 bases. Specimen: peripheral blood. The clonotype originates from a man aged 65 to 85 with acute or convalescent COVID-19. DNA for the CDR3: TGTGCCAGCTCGCCTCAGGGGGCGCCAACCGAAAAACTGTTTTTT. Its protein product is CASSPQGAPTEKLFF.